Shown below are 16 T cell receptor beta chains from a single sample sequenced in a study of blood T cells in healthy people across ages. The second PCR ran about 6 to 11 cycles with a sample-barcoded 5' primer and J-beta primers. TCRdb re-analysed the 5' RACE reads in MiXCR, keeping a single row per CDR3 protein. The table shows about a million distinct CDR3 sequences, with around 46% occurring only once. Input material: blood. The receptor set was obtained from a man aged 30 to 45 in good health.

The CDR3 sequence: CASSFPGPITDTQYF. CDR3 nucleotide sequence: TGTGCCAGCAGTTTTCCGGGACCGATCACAGATACGCAGTATTTT. The chain couples TRBV12-3 or TRBV12-4 to TRBJ2-3; the D gene could be TRBD1 or TRBD2 (5 bases each). Trimming removed 3 bases from V and 2 bases from J, with 12 bases in between. The CDR3 extends over 15 amino acids.

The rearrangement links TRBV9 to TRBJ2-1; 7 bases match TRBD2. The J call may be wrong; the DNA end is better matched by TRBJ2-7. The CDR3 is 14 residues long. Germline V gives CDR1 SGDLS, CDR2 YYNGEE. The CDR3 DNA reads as TGTGCCAGCACCGCGGGGGAACGGAGCAATGAGCAGTACTTC. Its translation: CASTAGERSNEQYF.

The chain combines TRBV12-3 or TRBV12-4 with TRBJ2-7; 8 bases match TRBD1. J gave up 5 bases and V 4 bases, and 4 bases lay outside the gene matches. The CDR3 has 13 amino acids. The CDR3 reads CASSSTGAHEQYF. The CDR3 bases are TGTGCCAGCAGTTCGACAGGGGCCCACGAGCAGTACTTC.

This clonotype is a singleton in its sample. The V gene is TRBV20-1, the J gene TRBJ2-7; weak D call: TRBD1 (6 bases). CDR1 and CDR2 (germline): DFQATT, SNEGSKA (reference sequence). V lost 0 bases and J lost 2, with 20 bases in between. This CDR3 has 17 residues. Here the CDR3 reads CSAREWRSRTAAYEQYF. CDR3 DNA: TGCAGTGCTAGAGAGTGGAGGTCCCGGACAGCAGCCTACGAGCAGTACTTC.

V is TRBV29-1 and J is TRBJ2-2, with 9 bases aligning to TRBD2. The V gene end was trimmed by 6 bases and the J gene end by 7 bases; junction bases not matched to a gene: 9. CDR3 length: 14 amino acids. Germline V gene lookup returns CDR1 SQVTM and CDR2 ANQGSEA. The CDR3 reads CSVAAGGANGELFF. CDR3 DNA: TGCAGCGTCGCCGCGGGGGGGGCTAACGGGGAGCTGTTTTTT.

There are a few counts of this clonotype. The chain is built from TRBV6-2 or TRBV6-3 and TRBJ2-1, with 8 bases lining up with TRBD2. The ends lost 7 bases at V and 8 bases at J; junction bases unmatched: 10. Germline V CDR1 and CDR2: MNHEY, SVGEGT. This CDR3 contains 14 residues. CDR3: CASKTGGSRHEQFF. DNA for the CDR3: TGTGCCAGCAAGACGGGGGGGTCACGCCATGAGCAGTTCTTC.

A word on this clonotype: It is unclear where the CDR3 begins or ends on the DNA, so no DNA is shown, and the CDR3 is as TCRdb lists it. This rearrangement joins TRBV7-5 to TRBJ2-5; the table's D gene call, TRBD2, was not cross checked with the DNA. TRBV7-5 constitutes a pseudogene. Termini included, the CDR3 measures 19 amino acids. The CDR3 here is CISVPEDRTPKAGRETQYF.

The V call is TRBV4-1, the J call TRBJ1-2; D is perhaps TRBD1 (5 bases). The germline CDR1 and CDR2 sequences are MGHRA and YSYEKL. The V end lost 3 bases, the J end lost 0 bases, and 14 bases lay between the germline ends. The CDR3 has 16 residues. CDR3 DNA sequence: TGCGCCAGCAGCCAGGCCCAGGGCCCTGCTAACTATGGCTACACCTTC. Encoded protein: CASSQAQGPANYGYTF.

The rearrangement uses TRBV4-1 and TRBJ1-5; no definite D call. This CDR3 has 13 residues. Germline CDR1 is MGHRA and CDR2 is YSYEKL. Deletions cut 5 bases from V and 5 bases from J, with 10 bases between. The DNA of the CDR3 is TGCGCCAGCAGCACCACCTTTTATCAGCCCCAGCATTTT. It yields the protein CASSTTFYQPQHF.

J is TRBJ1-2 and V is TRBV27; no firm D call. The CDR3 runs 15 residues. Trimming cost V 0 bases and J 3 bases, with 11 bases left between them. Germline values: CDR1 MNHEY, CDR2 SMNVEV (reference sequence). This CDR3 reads CASSLSLAADYGYTF. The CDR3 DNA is TGTGCCAGCAGTTTATCTCTGGCCGCGGACTATGGCTACACCTTC.

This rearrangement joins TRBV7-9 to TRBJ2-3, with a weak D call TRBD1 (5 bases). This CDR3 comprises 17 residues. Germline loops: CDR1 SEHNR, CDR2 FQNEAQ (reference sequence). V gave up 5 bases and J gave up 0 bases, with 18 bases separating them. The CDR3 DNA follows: TGTGCCAGCAGCGGGCGACAGCTAGAGACAAGCACAGATACGCAGTATTTT. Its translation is CASSGRQLETSTDTQYF.

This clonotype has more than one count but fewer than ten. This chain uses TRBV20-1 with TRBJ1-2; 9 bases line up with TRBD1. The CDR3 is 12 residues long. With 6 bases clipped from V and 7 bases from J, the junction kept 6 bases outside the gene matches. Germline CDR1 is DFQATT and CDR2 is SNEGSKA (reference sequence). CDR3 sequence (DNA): TGCAGTGCCCTCGGGACAGGGTTTGGCTACACCTTC. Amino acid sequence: CSALGTGFGYTF.

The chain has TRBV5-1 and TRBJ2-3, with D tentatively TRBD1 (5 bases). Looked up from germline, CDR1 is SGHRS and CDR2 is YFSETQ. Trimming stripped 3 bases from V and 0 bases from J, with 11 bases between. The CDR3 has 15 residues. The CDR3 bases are TGCGCCAGCAGCTCCACAGGAGCTAGCACAGATACGCAGTATTTT. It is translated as CASSSTGASTDTQYF.

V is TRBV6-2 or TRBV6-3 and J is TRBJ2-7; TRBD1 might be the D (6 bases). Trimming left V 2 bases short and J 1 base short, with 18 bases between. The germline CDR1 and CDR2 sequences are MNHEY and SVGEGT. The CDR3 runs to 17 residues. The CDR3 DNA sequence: TGTGCCAGCAGTTACGGTCACAGCCAGGGGTTTTCCTACGAGCAGTACTTC. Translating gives CASSYGHSQGFSYEQYF.

The CDR3 sequence is CASSLSNTPSYEQYF. In DNA form, the CDR3 reads TGCGCCAGCAGCTTGAGTAACACTCCCTCCTACGAGCAGTACTTC. The rearrangement uses TRBV5-1 and TRBJ2-7; unclear D gene. V was trimmed by 1 base and J by 0 bases, leaving 11 bases between them. The CDR3 contains 15 residues. The germline CDR1 and CDR2 sequences are SGHRS and YFSETQ.

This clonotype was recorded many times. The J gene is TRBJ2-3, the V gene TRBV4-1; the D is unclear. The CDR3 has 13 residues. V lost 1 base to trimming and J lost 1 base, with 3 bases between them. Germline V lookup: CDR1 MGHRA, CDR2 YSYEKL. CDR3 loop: CASSQVGTDTQYF. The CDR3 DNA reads TGCGCCAGCAGCCAAGTAGGCACAGATACGCAGTATTTT.